This TCR beta chain is from a study of blood T cell repertoires in COVID-19. Study-level background: Sample material is recorded as cDNA or gDNA derived from T cells, B-cell-depleted T cells, or PBMCs.

The V gene's germline CDR1 is MNHEY and CDR2 SVGAGI. This CDR3 spans 14 amino acids. V was pared by 5 bases and J by 4 bases, with 12 bases between. The participants were between roughly 18 and 100 years old and came from about two dozen US areas. Clinical histories supplied by participants themselves formed the basis of cohort assignment. Only in-frame clones appear in the TCRdb table, and some are missing; sequencing was by immunoSEQ multiplex PCR. The repertoire holds about 370,000 clones, with about nine tenths as singletons. The chain has TRBV6-5 and TRBJ1-5; D gene unclear. The sequence was obtained from a woman under 40 who had recovered from COVID-19. Material: PBMCs or T cells enriched from blood (not recorded which). CDR3 DNA sequence: TGTGCCAGCAGTCCTGACATCTCGAATCAGCCCCAGCATTTT. Amino acid sequence: CASSPDISNQPQHF.